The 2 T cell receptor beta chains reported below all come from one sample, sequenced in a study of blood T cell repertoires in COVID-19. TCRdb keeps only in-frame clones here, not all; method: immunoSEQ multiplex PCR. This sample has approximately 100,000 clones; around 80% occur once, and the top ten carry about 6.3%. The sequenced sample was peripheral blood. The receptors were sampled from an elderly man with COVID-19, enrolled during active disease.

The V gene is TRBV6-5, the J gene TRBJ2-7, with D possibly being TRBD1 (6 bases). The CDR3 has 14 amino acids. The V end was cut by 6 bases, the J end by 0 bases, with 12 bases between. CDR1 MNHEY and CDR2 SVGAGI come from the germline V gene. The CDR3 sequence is CASRSGASSYEQYF. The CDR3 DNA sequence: TGTGCCAGCAGGTCAGGGGCCAGCTCCTACGAGCAGTACTTC.

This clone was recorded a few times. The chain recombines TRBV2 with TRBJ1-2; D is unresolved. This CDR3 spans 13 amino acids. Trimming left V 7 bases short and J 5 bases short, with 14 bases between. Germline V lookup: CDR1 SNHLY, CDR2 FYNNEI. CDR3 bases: TGTGCCAGCACCGGAGGTGATAGGTATGGCTACACCTTC. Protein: CASTGGDRYGYTF.